One sample yielded the 27 T cell receptor beta chains listed below, sequenced in a study of post-analysis software for immune sequencing data. Unique molecular identifiers had been added to the TCR beta cDNA libraries. MiXCR was run by TCRdb on the PCR reads, yielding one entry per CDR3 protein. The data show fewer than 900,000 distinct CDR3 sequences, around 42% seen once. No antigen has been assigned to these receptors. Study-wide points: Five TRBV segments were significantly more frequent in patients than in controls. TRBV5-6, TRBV5-1 and TRBV20-1 were among these segments.

Specimen: blood. The source of these receptors is a girl aged 5-17 years with multiple sclerosis.

The chain recombines TRBV7-2 with TRBJ2-7, with a weak D call TRBD2 (6 bases). CDR3 size: 14 residues. With 1 base removed from V and 6 bases from J, the gap between germline ends came to 13 bases. CDR1 is SGHTA and CDR2 is FQGNSA in the germline V gene. The CDR3 here is CASSLVVIGGEQYF. The CDR3 bases are TGTGCCAGCAGCTTAGTAGTGATCGGGGGCGAGCAGTACTTC.

The chain couples TRBV3-1 to TRBJ2-3; TRBD2 matches 7 bases. Per the germline V gene, CDR1 is LGHDT and CDR2 is YNNKEL (reference sequence). J was trimmed by 9 bases and V by 3 bases; bases with no gene match: 15. The CDR3 runs 16 residues. CDR3 DNA sequence: TGTGCCAGCAGCCACTTTTTTGGACTAGATCCTCGAACGCAGTATTTT. It specifies CASSHFFGLDPRTQYF.

The chain joins TRBV20-1 to TRBJ1-2; D unclear. Germline V lookup: CDR1 DFQATT, CDR2 SNEGSKA (reference sequence). The CDR3 has 15 amino acids. Trimming shortened V by 0 bases and J by 0 bases, and 11 bases separated the two germline ends. The CDR3 DNA reads as TGCAGTGCTAGAGATGGGAACCCCACTAACTATGGCTACACCTTC. This translates into CSARDGNPTNYGYTF.

The J gene is TRBJ2-7, the V gene TRBV12-3 or TRBV12-4, with TRBD1 matching 9 bases. CDR3 length: 13 amino acids. V lost 7 bases and J lost 3; bases outside the gene matches: 4. CDR3 sequence: CASKLGQGYEQYF. DNA for the CDR3: TGTGCCAGCAAATTGGGACAGGGCTACGAGCAGTACTTC.

The chain joins TRBV5-6 to TRBJ2-7; 10 bases fit TRBD2. The germline gives CDR1 SGHDT, CDR2 YYEEEE. The CDR3 loop spans 20 amino acids. After removal of 6 bases from V and 1 base from J, the junction contained 22 bases not matched to a gene. Here the CDR3 reads CASTYRVAGGIKHWSYEQYF. Here the CDR3 DNA reads TGTGCCAGCACCTACCGGGTAGCGGGAGGAATTAAACATTGGTCCTACGAGCAGTACTTC. The whole variable domain, filled in from reference TRBV5-6 and TRBJ2-7, reads DAGVTQSPTHLIKTRGQQVTLRCSPKSGHDTVSWYQQALGQGPQFIFQYYEEEERQRGNFPDRFSGHQFPNYSSELNVNALLLGDSALYLCASTYRVAGGIKHWSYEQYFGPGTRLTVT.

This chain connects TRBV27 to TRBJ2-7; perhaps D is TRBD1 or TRBD2 (5 bases each). Trimming took 5 bases from V and 0 from J, leaving 17 bases between them. Germline values: CDR1 MNHEY, CDR2 SMNVEV (reference sequence). The CDR3 length is 16 residues. The CDR3 sequence is CASSPLGLANSYEQYF. As DNA, the CDR3 is TGTGCCAGCAGTCCGCTGGGGCTAGCCAACTCCTACGAGCAGTACTTC.

V usage is TRBV7-2 and J usage is TRBJ2-1, with 8 bases lining up with TRBD2. The V gene's germline CDR1 is SGHTA and CDR2 FQGNSA. This CDR3 spans 15 amino acids. Germline trimming cut 5 bases from V and 2 bases from J; bases unmatched to any gene: 5. In DNA form, the CDR3 reads TGTGCCAGCAGCCCACTAGCGGACGCCTACAATGAGCAGTTCTTC. Translating gives CASSPLADAYNEQFF.

In this sample, this clonotype turned up once. The V gene is TRBV6-6, the J gene TRBJ2-1; 8 positions match TRBD1. The CDR3 loop spans 16 amino acids. Trimming removed 5 bases from V and 4 bases from J; junction bases left unmatched: 10. Germline values: CDR1 MNHNY, CDR2 SVGAGI (reference sequence). The CDR3 loop reads CASSLGQGANYNEQFF. CDR3 DNA sequence: TGTGCCAGCAGTCTCGGACAGGGAGCAAATTACAATGAGCAGTTCTTC.

This clonotype was observed a single time. This chain joins TRBV6-1 and TRBJ2-4; 7 bases line up with TRBD1. Germline V gene lookup returns CDR1 MNHNS and CDR2 SASEGT. The CDR3 runs to 13 residues. J gave up 7 bases and V 3 bases, and 3 bases lay outside the gene matches. The CDR3 loop reads CASSDLTGNIQYF. The CDR3 DNA reads TGTGCCAGCAGTGACTTGACAGGGAACATTCAGTACTTC.

This rearrangement joins TRBV6-2 or TRBV6-3 to TRBJ2-5; a weak D match, TRBD1 (6 bases). Trimming took off 5 bases at V and 11 bases at J, with 18 bases between the two ends. Germline values: CDR1 MNHEY, CDR2 SVGEGT. CDR3 size: 13 residues. CDR3: CASSQSTDQGQYF. The DNA of the CDR3 is TGTGCCAGCAGTCAATCGACGGACCAGGGGCAGTACTTC.

This clonotype has at least ten counts. J is TRBJ2-5 and V is TRBV7-2, with D tentatively TRBD1 (7 bases). Germline V gene lookup returns CDR1 SGHTA and CDR2 FQGNSA. The V and J ends lost 5 bases and 5 bases respectively, with 12 bases between them. This CDR3 is 13 amino acids long. CDR3 protein: CASSRQGGETQYF. The CDR3 bases are TGTGCCAGCAGCCGACAGGGAGGCGAGACCCAGTACTTC.

V and J are TRBV7-2 and TRBJ2-3; perhaps D is TRBD1 or TRBD2 (5 bases each). V lost 5 bases and J lost 7, with 19 bases in between. This CDR3 region has 15 residues. Germline V gives CDR1 SGHTA, CDR2 FQGNSA. In DNA, the CDR3 is TGTGCCAGCAGCCCCTGGGGCGGGCCCCTAAATACGCAGTATTTT. It is translated as CASSPWGGPLNTQYF.

This clonotype was seen only a few times. CDR3 loop: CASSDGDSADTQYF. The CDR3 DNA reads as TGTGCCAGCAGCGATGGGGACAGTGCAGATACGCAGTATTTT. This chain connects TRBV5-6 to TRBJ2-3; 7 bases fit TRBD1. The J segment lost 4 bases and the V segment lost 4 bases, leaving 6 bases of the junction unmatched. The CDR3 extends over 14 amino acids. Germline V gene sequence: CDR1 SGHDT, CDR2 YYEEEE.

Concerning this clonotype: The junction departs from germline at one end; a sequencing error may be responsible. J is TRBJ2-3 and V is TRBV12-3 or TRBV12-4, with D perhaps matching TRBD1 or TRBD2 (6 bases each). The CDR3 has 12 amino acids. The CDR3 region has the DNA TGCGCCAGCACCTCCTCCGGGGGCACGCAGTATTTT. Encoded protein: CASTSSGGTQYF.

This chain links TRBV27 with TRBJ2-7, with 8 nucleotides matching TRBD2. The CDR3 sequence is 13 residues long. CDR1 and CDR2 from the germline V gene are MNHEY and SMNVEV (reference sequence). With 5 bases clipped from V and 3 bases from J, the junction kept 3 bases outside the gene matches. The CDR3 sequence: CASSQLAVYEQYF. The CDR3 DNA reads as TGTGCCAGCAGTCAACTAGCGGTCTACGAGCAGTACTTC.

Notes on this clonotype: A read error may produce the germline difference seen at one junction end. This chain connects TRBV10-3 to TRBJ1-1; weak D call: TRBD1 (5 bases). This CDR3 has 13 amino acids. Germline loops: CDR1 ENHRY, CDR2 SYGVKD. CDR3 residues: CVIRPGTDTEAFF. CDR3 sequence (DNA): TGTGTCATCCGCCCAGGGACGGACACTGAAGCTTTCTTT.

The chain couples TRBV9 to TRBJ2-3, with D perhaps TRBD1 or TRBD2 (5 bases each). Germline V gives CDR1 SGDLS, CDR2 YYNGEE. V lost 3 bases to trimming and J lost 3 bases, with 17 bases between them. The CDR3 has 16 residues. The CDR3 sequence is CASSAASQGGTDTQYF. The CDR3 DNA sequence: TGTGCCAGCAGCGCAGCATCCCAGGGCGGGACAGATACGCAGTATTTT.

V usage is TRBV20-1 and J usage is TRBJ2-1, with a tentative D call TRBD2 (6 bases). The CDR3 is 17 amino acids. V was pared by 1 base and J by 9 bases, with 25 bases between. Germline assignment: CDR1 DFQATT and CDR2 SNEGSKA (reference sequence). The CDR3 region is CSARGVGAGKVWSEQFF. The CDR3 nucleotides read TGCAGTGCTAGAGGGGTTGGAGCGGGTAAAGTGTGGAGTGAGCAGTTCTTC.

The gene calls are TRBV6-5 and TRBJ2-7; maybe TRBD1 (7 bases). Trimming took 2 bases from V and 3 from J, leaving 14 bases between them. This CDR3 contains 15 residues. Germline lookup yields CDR1 MNHEY and CDR2 SVGAGI. In DNA form, the CDR3 reads TGTGCCAGCAGTTACGGAGGGACAGCCGTCTACGAGCAGTACTTC. Amino acids: CASSYGGTAVYEQYF.

The chain has TRBV12-3 or TRBV12-4 and TRBJ2-5; tentatively, D is TRBD2 (5 bases). The V end lost 5 bases, the J end lost 7 bases, and 17 bases lay between the germline ends. CDR3 length equals 14 residues. This CDR3 is CASSKTLPRGTQYF. DNA of the CDR3: TGTGCCAGCAGTAAGACTCTGCCCCGGGGGACCCAGTACTTC.

The rearrangement uses TRBV20-1 and TRBJ1-4; no firm D call. V lost 3 bases and J 2 bases, leaving 7 bases between the germline ends. The germline gives CDR1 DFQATT, CDR2 SNEGSKA (reference sequence). The CDR3 totals 13 residues. CDR3 sequence (DNA): TGCAGTGCTAGGGGTCCGACTAATGAAAAACTGTTTTTT. Translation gives CSARGPTNEKLFF.

The V and J genes are TRBV6-2 or TRBV6-3 and TRBJ1-5; perhaps TRBD1 as D (6 bases). Germline loops: CDR1 MNHEY, CDR2 SVGEGT. This CDR3 comprises 12 residues. The germline V and J ends were trimmed by 5 bases and 9 bases, with 11 bases remaining between them. The CDR3 loop is CASSHREGPQHF. CDR3 in DNA: TGTGCCAGCAGTCACAGGGAGGGGCCCCAGCATTTT.

This clonotype was detected only a few times. The chain has TRBV11-2 and TRBJ2-5; no reliable D call. The germline CDR1 and CDR2 sequences are SGHAT and FQNNGV. The V end lost 7 bases, the J end lost 4 bases, and 13 bases lay between the germline ends. CDR3 length: 13 residues. The CDR3: CASTRGGGETQYF. CDR3 DNA sequence: TGTGCCAGCACCCGAGGCGGTGGAGAGACCCAGTACTTC.

The chain links TRBV20-1 to TRBJ2-7, with a possible D match to TRBD2 (6 bases). Germline CDR1 is DFQATT and CDR2 is SNEGSKA (reference sequence). Trimming left V 6 bases short and J 0 bases short, with 12 bases between. This CDR3 has 13 amino acids. The CDR3 loop is CSAWGRFSYEQYF. The CDR3 nucleotides are TGCAGTGCCTGGGGGAGGTTCTCCTACGAGCAGTACTTC.

The chain uses TRBV3-1 and TRBJ2-6; perhaps TRBD2 as D (5 bases). Germline assignment: CDR1 LGHDT and CDR2 YNNKEL (reference sequence). The CDR3 spans 16 residues. V lost 3 bases and J lost 0, with 9 bases in between. CDR3 residues: CASSQQLGSGANVLTF. CDR3 sequence (DNA): TGTGCCAGCAGCCAGCAACTAGGCTCTGGGGCCAACGTCCTGACTTTC.

This chain joins TRBV15 and TRBJ2-1; the D is unclear. CDR1 is LNHNV, CDR2 YYDKDF, per germline (reference sequence). Trimming pared 1 base from V and 5 bases from J, leaving 6 bases between. CDR3 size: 13 residues. The CDR3 DNA is TGTGCCACCAGCAGAGGTGGGGACAATGAGCAGTTCTTC. Protein product: CATSRGGDNEQFF.

This clonotype appeared a few times. This chain uses TRBV29-1 with TRBJ1-2; TRBD1 is a possible D gene (5 bases). Trimming removed 3 bases from V and 8 bases from J, with 10 bases in between. The CDR3 runs to 11 residues. Germline loops: CDR1 SQVTM, CDR2 ANQGSEA. The CDR3 loop reads CSVDRAGGYTF. The CDR3, as DNA: TGCAGCGTTGACAGGGCGGGCGGCTACACCTTC.